This entry is about one T cell receptor beta chain. Authors' data handling: Amplification of reference gene primers was used by the study to estimate nucleated cell counts. Clones were read by immunoSEQ multiplex PCR, and TCRdb kept only the in-frame ones, dropping some. That table furnishes V, J and clone size, whereas the DNA furnished D and trimming. Found here are under 300,000 clones, 89% of them singletons; the top ten hold approximately 1.5%. The data stem from a study of blood T cell repertoires in COVID-19. Trimming cost V 0 bases and J 4 bases, with 18 bases left between them. Germline assignment: CDR1 LGHDT and CDR2 YNNKEL (reference sequence). The CDR3 extends over 17 amino acids. Participants were aged about 18 to 100 years from 20 to 30 US areas. Which cohort a participant joined came from the clinical history participants gave. Recovery among Cohort 3 donors was established by two negative PCRs, clearance, or symptom resolution.

The sample was PBMCs or T cells enriched from blood (not recorded which). The source of this sequence is a woman aged 40-49 years who had recovered from COVID-19. The chain joins TRBV3-1 (or the pseudogene TRBV3-2) to TRBJ1-2, with D perhaps TRBD1 (5 bases). Written as DNA, the CDR3 is TGTGCCAGCAGCCAAGATCCAAGACAGCCTGAGCGCTATGGCTACACCTTC. Its translation is CASSQDPRQPERYGYTF.